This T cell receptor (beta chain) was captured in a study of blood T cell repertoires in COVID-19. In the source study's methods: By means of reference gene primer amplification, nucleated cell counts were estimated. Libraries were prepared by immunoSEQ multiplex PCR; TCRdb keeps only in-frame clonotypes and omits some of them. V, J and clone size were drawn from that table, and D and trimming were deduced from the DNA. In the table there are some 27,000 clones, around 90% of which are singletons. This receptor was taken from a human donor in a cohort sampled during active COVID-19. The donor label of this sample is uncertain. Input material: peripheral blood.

The CDR3 is CASSIYGTANTEAFF. The DNA of the CDR3 is TGTGCCAGTAGTATATACGGGACAGCGAACACTGAAGCTTTCTTT. The chain combines TRBV19 with TRBJ1-1; 7 nucleotides align to TRBD1. This CDR3 is built from 15 residues. The ends lost 2 bases at V and 1 base at J; junction bases unmatched: 4. CDR1 LNHDA and CDR2 SQIVND come from the germline V gene (reference sequence).